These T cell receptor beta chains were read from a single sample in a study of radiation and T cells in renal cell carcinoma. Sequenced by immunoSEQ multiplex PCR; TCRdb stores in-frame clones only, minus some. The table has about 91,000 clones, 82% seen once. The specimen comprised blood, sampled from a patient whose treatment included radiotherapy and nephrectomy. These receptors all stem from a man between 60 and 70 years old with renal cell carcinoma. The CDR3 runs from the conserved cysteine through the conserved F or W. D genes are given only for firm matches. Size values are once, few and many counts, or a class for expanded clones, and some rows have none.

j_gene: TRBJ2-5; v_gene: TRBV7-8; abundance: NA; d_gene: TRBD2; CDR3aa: CASSNGAGGHETQYF; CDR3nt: TGTGCCAGCAGCAATGGAGCGGGAGGACACGAGACCCAGTACTTC
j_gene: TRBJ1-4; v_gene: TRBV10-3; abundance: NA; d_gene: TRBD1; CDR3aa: CAISPGGGEKLFF; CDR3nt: TGTGCCATCAGCCCAGGGGGTGGGGAAAAACTGTTTTTT
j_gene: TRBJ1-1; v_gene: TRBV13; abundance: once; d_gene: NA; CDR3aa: CASSLIRANTEAFF; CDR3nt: TGTGCCAGCAGCTTAATTAGGGCAAACACTGAAGCTTTCTTT
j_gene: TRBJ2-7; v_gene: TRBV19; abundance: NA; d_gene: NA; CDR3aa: CASSSRRFGYEQYF; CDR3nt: TGTGCCAGTAGTTCGCGGAGATTTGGGTACGAGCAGTACTTC
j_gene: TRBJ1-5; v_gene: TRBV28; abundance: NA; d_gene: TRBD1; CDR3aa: CASSPGQVNQPQHF; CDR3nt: TGTGCCAGCAGCCCCGGACAGGTCAATCAGCCCCAGCATTTT
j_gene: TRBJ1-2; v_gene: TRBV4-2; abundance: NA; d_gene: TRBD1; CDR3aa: CASSQVGGQVGGYGYTF; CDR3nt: TGTGCCAGCAGCCAAGTTGGGGGACAGGTGGGAGGCTATGGCTACACCTTC
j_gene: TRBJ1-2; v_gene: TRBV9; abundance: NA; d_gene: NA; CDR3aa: CASSLYWGYTF; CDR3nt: TGTGCCAGCAGCCTATATTGGGGCTACACCTTC
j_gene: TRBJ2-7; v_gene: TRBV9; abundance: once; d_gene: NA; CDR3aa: CASSVGSRYEQYF; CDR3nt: TGTGCCAGCAGCGTAGGATCGCGATACGAGCAGTACTTC
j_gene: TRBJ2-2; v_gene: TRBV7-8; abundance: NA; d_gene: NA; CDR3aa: CASSLWGNTGELFF; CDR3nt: TGTGCCAGCAGCTTATGGGGAAACACCGGGGAGCTGTTTTTT
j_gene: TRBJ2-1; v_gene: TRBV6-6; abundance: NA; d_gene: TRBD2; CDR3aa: CASSLGTSLFLRFF; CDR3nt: TGTGCCAGCAGCCTCGGGACTAGCCTATTCTTACGATTCTTC
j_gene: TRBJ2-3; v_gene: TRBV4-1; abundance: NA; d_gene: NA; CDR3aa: CASSHYSLPTQYF; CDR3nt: TGCGCCAGCAGCCATTACTCGCTACCTACGCAGTATTTT
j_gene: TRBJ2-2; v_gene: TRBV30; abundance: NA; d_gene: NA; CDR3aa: CAWGQGRRTGELFF; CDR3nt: TGTGCCTGGGGACAAGGACGGCGCACCGGGGAGCTGTTTTTT
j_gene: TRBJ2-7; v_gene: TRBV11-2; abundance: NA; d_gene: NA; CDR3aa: CASSLGRLSTYEQYF; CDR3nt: TGTGCCAGCAGCTTAGGTAGGCTGTCCACCTACGAGCAGTACTTC
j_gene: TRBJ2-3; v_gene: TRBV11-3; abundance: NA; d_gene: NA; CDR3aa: CASSSSTDTQYF; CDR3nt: TGTGCCAGCAGCTCAAGCACAGATACGCAGTATTTT
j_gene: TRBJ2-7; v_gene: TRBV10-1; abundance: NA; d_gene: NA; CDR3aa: CASSNGLPPYEQYF; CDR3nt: TGCGCCAGCAGTAATGGACTTCCCCCCTACGAGCAGTACTTC
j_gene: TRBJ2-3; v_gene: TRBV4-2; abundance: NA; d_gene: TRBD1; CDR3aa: CASSLRQGTGADTQYF; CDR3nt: TGTGCCAGCAGCCTTCGACAGGGGACGGGCGCAGATACGCAGTATTTT
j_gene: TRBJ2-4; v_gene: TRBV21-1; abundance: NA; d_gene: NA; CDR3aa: CASSKKRVVKNIQYF; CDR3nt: TGTGCCAGCAGCAAAAAAAGGGTCGTCAAAAACATTCAGTACTTC
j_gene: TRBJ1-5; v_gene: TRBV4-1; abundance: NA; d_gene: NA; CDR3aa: CASSQASGGARVKPQHF; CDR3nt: TGCGCCAGCAGCCAAGCTTCGGGGGGCGCCCGGGTGAAGCCCCAGCATTTT
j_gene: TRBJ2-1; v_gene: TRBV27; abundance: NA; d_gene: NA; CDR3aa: CASSLYPENEQFF; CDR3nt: TGTGCCAGCAGTTTATACCCTGAGAATGAGCAGTTCTTC
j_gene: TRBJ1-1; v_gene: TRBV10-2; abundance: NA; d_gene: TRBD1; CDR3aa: CASRPAGTANTEAFF; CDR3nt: TGCGCCAGCAGGCCGGCCGGGACAGCTAACACTGAAGCTTTCTTT
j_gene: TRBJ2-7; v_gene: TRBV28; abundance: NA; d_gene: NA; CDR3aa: CASSFRTDNEQYF; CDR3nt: TGTGCCAGCAGTTTCCGGACCGACAACGAGCAGTACTTC
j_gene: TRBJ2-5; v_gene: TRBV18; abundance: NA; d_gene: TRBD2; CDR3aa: CASSPIQGGETQYF; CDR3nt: TGTGCCAGCTCACCAATTCAGGGAGGGGAGACCCAGTACTTC
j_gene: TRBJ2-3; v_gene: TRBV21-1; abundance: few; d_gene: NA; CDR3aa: CARGWRDIFEPDTDTQYF; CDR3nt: TGTGCCAGGGGATGGCGGGACATTTTCGAGCCCGACACAGATACGCAGTATTTT
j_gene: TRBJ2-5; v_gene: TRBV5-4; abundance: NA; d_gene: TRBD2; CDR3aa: CASSLALAGGETQYF; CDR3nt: TGTGCCAGCAGCTTGGCTCTAGCGGGAGGGGAGACCCAGTACTTC
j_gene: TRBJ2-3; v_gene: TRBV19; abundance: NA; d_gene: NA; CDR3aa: CASSMQWDKLTDTQYF; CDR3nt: TGTGCCAGTAGTATGCAGTGGGACAAACTCACAGATACGCAGTATTTT
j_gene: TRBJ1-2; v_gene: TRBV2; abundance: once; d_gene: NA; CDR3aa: CASSERRDLF; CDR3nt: TGTGCCAGCAGTGAACGGAGGGATCTCTTC
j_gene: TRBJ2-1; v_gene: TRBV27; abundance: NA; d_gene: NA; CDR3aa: CASSLSWGENEQFF; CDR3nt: TGTGCCAGCAGTTTATCGTGGGGCGAGAATGAGCAGTTCTTC
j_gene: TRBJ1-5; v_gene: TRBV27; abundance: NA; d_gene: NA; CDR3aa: CASSLARANQPQHF; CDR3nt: TGTGCCAGCAGTTTAGCCAGGGCCAATCAGCCCCAGCATTTT
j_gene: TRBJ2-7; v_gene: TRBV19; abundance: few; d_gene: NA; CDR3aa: CASSSPGTPTENEQYF; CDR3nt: TGTGCCAGTAGTAGCCCCGGGACTCCGACTGAGAACGAGCAGTACTTC
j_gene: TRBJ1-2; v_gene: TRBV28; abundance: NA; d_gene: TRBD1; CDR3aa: CASSSGTGTAVKNGYTF; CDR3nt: TGTGCCAGCAGTTCAGGGACAGGGACTGCCGTGAAGAATGGCTACACCTTC
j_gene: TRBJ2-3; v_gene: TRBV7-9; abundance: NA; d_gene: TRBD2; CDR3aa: CASSPVTSGRWADTQYF; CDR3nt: TGTGCCAGCAGCCCCGTGACTAGCGGGAGATGGGCAGATACGCAGTATTTT
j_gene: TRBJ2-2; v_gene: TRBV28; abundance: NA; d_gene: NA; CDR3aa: CASTKVGLAGELFF; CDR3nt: TGTGCCAGCACCAAAGTAGGGCTTGCCGGGGAGCTGTTTTTT
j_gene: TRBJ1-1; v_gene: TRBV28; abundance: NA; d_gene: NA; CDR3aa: CASIHPPEAFF; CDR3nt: TGTGCCAGTATACACCCCCCTGAAGCTTTCTTT
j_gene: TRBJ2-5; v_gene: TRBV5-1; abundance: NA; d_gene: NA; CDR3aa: CASSSRVSETQYF; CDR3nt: TGCGCCAGCAGCTCCAGGGTTTCGGAGACCCAGTACTTC
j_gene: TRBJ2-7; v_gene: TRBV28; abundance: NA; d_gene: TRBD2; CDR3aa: CAGGLAGGREQYF; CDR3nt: TGTGCCGGAGGGCTAGCGGGAGGGCGGGAGCAGTACTTC
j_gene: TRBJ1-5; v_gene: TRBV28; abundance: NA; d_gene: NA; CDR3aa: CASGSGVRQPQHF; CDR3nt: TGTGCCAGCGGAAGCGGAGTTCGCCAGCCCCAGCATTTT
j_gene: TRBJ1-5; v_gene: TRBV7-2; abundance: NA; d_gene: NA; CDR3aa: CASSPEINQPQHF; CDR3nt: TGTGCCAGCAGCCCCGAGATAAATCAGCCCCAGCATTTT
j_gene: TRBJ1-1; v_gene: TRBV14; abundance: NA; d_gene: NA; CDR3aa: CASSKSEDTEAFF; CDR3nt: TGTGCCAGCAGTAAATCTGAGGACACTGAAGCTTTCTTT
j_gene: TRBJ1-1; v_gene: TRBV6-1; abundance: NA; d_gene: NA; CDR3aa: CASTLATEGNTEAFF; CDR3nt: TGTGCCAGCACCTTAGCGACAGAGGGGAACACTGAAGCTTTCTTT
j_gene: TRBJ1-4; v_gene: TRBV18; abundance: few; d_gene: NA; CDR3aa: CASSAGAGEREKLFF; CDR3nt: TGTGCCAGCTCGGCTGGGGCCGGGGAGAGGGAAAAACTGTTTTTT
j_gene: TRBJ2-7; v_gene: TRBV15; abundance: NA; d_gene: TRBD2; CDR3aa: CATSAELAGFYEQYF; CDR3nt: TGTGCCACCAGCGCGGAATTAGCGGGATTCTACGAGCAGTACTTC
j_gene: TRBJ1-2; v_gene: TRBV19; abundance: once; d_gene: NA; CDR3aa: CASSMEQGRYGYTF; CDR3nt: TGTGCCAGTAGTATGGAACAGGGACGGTATGGCTACACCTTC
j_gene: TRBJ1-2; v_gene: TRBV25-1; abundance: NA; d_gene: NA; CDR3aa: CASSEGDNYGYTF; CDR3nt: TGTGCCAGCAGTGAGGGGGATAACTATGGCTACACCTTC
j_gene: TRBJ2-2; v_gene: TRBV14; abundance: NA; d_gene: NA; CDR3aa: CASSQERIGELFF; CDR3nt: TGTGCCAGCAGCCAAGAGAGAATTGGGGAGCTGTTTTTT
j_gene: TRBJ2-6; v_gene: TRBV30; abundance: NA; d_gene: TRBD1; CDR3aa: CAADRGLSHGANVLTF; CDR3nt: TGTGCCGCTGACAGGGGGCTGTCGCACGGGGCCAACGTCCTGACTTTC
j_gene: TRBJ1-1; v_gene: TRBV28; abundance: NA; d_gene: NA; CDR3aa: CASSPQESEAFF; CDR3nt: TGTGCCAGCAGCCCCCAGGAAAGTGAAGCTTTCTTT
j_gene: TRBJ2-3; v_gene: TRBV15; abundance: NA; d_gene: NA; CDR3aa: CATSRDMGRRIPDTQYF; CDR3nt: TGTGCCACCAGCAGAGATATGGGCAGAAGGATCCCAGATACGCAGTATTTT
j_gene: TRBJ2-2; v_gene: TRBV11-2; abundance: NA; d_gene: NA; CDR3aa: CASSVGSPNTGELFF; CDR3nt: TGTGCCAGCAGCGTCGGGAGCCCCAACACCGGGGAGCTGTTTTTT
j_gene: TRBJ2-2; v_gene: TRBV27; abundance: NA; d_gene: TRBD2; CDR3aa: CATSDPLAGISNTGELFF; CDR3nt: TGTGCCACCTCGGACCCTCTAGCGGGGATATCGAACACCGGGGAGCTGTTTTTT
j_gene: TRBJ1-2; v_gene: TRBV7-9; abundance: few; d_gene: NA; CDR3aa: CASSGPRRYTF; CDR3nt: TGTGCCAGCAGCGGACCGCGGCGCTACACCTTC